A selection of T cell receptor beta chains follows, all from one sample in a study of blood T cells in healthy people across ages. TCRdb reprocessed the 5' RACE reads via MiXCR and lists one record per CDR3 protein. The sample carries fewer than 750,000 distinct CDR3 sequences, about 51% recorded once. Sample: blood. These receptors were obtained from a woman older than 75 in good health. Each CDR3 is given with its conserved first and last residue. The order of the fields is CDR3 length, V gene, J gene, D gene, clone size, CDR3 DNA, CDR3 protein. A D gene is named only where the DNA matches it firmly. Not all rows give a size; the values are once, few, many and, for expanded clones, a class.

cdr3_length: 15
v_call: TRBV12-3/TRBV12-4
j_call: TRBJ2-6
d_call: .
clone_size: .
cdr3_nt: TGTGCCAGCAGCCCGCTTGCATCTGGGGCCAACGTCCTGACTTTC
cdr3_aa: CASSPLASGANVLTF

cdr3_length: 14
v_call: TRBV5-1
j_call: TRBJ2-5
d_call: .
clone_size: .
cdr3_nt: TGCGCCAGCAGCTTGGACTTTAATCTAGAGACCCAGTACTTC
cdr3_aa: CASSLDFNLETQYF

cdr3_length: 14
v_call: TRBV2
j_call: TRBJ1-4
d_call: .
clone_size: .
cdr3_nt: TGTGCCAGCAGTGAAACCGGAGACGGTGAAAAACTGTTTTTT
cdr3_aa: CASSETGDGEKLFF

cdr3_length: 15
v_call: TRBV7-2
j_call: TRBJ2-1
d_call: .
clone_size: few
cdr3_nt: TGTGCCAGCAGCTTAGCCAACCACCTAGGTTTTGAGCAGTTCTTC
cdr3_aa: CASSLANHLGFEQFF

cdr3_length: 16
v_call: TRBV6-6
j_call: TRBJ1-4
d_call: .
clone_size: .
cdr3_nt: TGTGCCAGCAGTTACGATAGGCCAGACCTCCGCGAAAAACTGTTTTTT
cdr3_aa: CASSYDRPDLREKLFF

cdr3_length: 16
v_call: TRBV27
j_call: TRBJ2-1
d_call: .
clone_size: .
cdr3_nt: TGTGCCAGCGGGCCCTTAGGGGGATTAACCTACAATGAGCAGTTCTTC
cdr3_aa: CASGPLGGLTYNEQFF

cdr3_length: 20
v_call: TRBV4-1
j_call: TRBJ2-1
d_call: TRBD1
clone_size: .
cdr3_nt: TGCGCCAGCAGCCAAGATCGCCGACAGGGCCGTTCTGGCTCCTACAATGAGCAGTTCTTC
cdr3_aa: CASSQDRRQGRSGSYNEQFF

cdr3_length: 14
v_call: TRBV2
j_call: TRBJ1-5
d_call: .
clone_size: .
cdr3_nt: TGTGCCAGCAGTGTTTGGGCTGACGATCAGCCCCAGCATTTT
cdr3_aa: CASSVWADDQPQHF

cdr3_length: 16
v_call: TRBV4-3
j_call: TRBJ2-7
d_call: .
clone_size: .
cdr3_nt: TGCGCCAGCAGCCAAGATCCGGCGGGACAGCCCTACGAGCAGTACTTC
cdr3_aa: CASSQDPAGQPYEQYF

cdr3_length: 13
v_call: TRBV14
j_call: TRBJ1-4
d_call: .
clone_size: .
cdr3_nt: TGTGCCAGCAGCCAAGAGCTGAGGGAAAAACTGTTTTTT
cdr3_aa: CASSQELREKLFF

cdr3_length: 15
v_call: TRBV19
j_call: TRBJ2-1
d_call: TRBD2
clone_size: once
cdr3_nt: TGTGCCAGTAGGCGGACTAGCGGGGCTTACAATGAGCAGTTCTTC
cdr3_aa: CASRRTSGAYNEQFF

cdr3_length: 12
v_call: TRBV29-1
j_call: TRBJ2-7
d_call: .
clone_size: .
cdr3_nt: TGCAGCGTCCTCGATTCGGGCTACGAGCAGTACTTC
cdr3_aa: CSVLDSGYEQYF

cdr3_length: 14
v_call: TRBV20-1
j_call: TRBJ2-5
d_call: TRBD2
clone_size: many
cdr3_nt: TGCAGTGCAGCGACTAGCGTACCCCAAGAGACCCAGTACTTC
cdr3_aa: CSAATSVPQETQYF

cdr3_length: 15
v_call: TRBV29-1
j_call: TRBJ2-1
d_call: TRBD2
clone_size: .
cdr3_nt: TGCAGCGTGCTGAGCGGGAGGGCTACCCGCAGTGAGCAGTTCTTC
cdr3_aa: CSVLSGRATRSEQFF

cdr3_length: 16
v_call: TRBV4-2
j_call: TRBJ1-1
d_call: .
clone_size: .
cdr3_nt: TGTGCCAGCAGCCAAGATGGCGACGGGCGTTGGACTGAAGCTTTCTTT
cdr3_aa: CASSQDGDGRWTEAFF

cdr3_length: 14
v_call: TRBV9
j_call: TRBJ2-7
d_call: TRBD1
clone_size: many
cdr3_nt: TGTGCCAGCAGCGTCGGACAGGGGGCCTACGAGCAGTACTTC
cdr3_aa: CASSVGQGAYEQYF

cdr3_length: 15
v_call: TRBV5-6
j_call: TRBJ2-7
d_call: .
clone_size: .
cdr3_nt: TGTGCCAGCAGCTCCAGGGGCGGCTCCTACAATGGGCAGTACTTC
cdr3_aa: CASSSRGGSYNGQYF

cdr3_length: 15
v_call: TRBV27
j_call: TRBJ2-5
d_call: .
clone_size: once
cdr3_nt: TGTGCCAGCAGCCGAACCCAGCGGCCCCGGGAGACCCAGTACTTC
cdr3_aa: CASSRTQRPRETQYF

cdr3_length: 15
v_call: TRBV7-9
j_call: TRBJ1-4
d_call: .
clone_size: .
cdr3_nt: TGTGCCAGCAGCACAGGCCAGAAAACTAATGAAAAACTGTTTTTT
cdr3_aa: CASSTGQKTNEKLFF

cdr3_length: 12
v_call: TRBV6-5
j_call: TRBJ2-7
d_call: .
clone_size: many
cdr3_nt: TGTGCCGCGTGGACTACTCCCGCCGAGCAGTACTTC
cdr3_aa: CAAWTTPAEQYF

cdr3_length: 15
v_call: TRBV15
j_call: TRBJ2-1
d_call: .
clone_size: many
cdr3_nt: TGTGCCACCAGCAGAGAAAGTAGTGGGAACAATGAGCAGTTCTTC
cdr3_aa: CATSRESSGNNEQFF

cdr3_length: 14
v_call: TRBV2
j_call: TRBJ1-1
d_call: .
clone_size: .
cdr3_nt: TGTGCCAGCAGTGATGAGGGGGTGAACACTGAAGCTTTCTTT
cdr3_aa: CASSDEGVNTEAFF

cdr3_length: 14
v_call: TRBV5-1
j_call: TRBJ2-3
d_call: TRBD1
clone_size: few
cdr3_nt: TGCGCCAGCAGCCGTGGGACAGGGCCAGATACGCAGTATTTT
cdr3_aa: CASSRGTGPDTQYF

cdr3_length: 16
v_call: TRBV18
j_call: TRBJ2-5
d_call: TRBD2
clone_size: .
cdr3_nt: TGTGCCAGCCCACCACGTTTACTAGCGGGAGGAGAGACCCAGTACTTC
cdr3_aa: CASPPRLLAGGETQYF

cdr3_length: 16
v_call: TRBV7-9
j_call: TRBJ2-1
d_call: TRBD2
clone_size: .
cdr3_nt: TGTGCCAGCAGCTTACAGGGACTAGCGGGAGAAAATGAGCAGTTCTTC
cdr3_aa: CASSLQGLAGENEQFF

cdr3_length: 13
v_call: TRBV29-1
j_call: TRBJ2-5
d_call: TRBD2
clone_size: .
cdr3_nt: TGCAGCGTCCTAGCGGGGGGCCAAGAGACCCAGTACTTC
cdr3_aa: CSVLAGGQETQYF

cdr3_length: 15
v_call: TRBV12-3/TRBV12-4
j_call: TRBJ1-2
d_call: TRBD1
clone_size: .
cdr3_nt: TGTGCCAGCAGTTTGGGACAGGGGGAGGCCTATGGCTACACCTTC
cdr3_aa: CASSLGQGEAYGYTF

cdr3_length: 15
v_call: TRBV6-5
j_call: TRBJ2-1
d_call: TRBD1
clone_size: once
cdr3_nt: TGTGCCAGCACCCGGGGCTCAGGGGGCTACAATGAGCAGTTCTTC
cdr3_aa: CASTRGSGGYNEQFF

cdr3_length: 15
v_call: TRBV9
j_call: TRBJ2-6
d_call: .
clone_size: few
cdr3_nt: TGCGCCAGCAGCGTTGGAAGCTCTGGGGCCAACGTCCTGACTTTC
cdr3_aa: CASSVGSSGANVLTF

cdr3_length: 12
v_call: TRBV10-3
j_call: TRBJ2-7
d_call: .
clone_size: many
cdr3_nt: TGTAAAACTCGTCGGGACGCCTACGAGCAGTACTTC
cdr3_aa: CKTRRDAYEQYF

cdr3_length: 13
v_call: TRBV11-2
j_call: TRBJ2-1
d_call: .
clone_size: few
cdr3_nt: TGTGCCAGCAGCTTAGATCAGAACGCAAAGCAGTTCTTC
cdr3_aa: CASSLDQNAKQFF

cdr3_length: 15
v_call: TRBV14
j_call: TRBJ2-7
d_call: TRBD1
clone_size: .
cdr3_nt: TGTGCCAGCAGGGACGCTTGGCAGGGGGTTCACGAGCAGTACTTC
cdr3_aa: CASRDAWQGVHEQYF

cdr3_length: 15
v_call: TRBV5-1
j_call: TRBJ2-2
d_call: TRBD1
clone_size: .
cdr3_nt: TGCGCCAGCAGCTACCGACAGGGGAACGCCGGGGAGCTGTTTTTT
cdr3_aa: CASSYRQGNAGELFF